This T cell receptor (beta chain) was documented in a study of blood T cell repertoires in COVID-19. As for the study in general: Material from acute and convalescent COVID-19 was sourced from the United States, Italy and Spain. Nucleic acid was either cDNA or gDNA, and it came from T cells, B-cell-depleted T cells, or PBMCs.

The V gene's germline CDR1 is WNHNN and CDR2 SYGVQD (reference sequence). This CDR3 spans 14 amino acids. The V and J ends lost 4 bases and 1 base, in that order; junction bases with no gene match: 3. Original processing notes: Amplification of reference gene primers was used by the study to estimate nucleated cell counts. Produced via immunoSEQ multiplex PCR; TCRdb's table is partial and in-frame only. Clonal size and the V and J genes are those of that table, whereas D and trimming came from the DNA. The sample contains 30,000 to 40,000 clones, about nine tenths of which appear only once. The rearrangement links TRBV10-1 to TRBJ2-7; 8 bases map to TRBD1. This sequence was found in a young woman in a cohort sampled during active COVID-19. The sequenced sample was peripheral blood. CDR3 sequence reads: CASSGQGRSYEQYF. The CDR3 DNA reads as TGCGCCAGCAGTGGACAGGGGAGATCCTACGAGCAGTACTTC.